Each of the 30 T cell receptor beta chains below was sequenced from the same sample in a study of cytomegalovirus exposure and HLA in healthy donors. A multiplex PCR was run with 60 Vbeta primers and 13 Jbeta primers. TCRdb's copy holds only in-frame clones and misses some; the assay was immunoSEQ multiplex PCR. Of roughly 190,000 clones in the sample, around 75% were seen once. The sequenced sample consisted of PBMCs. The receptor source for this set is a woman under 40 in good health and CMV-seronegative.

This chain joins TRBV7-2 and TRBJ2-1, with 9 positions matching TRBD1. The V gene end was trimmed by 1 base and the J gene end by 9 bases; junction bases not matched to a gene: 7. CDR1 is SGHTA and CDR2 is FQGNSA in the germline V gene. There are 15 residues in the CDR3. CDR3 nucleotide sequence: TGTGCCAGCAGCTTAGATGGACAGGGGATCACTGAGCAGTTCTTC. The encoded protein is CASSLDGQGITEQFF.

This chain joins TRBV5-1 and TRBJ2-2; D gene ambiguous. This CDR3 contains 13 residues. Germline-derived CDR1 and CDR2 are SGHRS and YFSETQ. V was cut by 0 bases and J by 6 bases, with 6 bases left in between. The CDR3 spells CASSLDPAGELFF. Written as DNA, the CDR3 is TGCGCCAGCAGCTTGGATCCGGCCGGGGAGCTGTTTTTT.

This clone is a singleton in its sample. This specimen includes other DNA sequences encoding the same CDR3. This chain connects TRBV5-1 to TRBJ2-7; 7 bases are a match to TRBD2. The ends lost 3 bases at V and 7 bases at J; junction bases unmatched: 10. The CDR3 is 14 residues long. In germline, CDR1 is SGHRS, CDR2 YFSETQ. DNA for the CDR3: TGCGCCAGCAGCTCCTCTGGGAGGGGTAGGGAGCAGTACTTC. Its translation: CASSSSGRGREQYF.

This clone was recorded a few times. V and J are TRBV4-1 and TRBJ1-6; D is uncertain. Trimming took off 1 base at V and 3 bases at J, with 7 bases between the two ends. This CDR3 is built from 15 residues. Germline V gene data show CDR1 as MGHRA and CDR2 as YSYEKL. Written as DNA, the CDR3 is TGCGCCAGCAGCCAAGGGCAGGTCTATAATTCACCCCTCCACTTT. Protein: CASSQGQVYNSPLHF.

The CDR3: CSVEHFGTSGAQYF. CDR3 nucleotide sequence: TGCAGCGTTGAACATTTTGGGACTAGCGGGGCCCAGTACTTC. This rearrangement joins TRBV29-1 to TRBJ2-5; the match to TRBD2 covers 13 bases. Germline loops: CDR1 SQVTM, CDR2 ANQGSEA. The V segment lost 2 bases and the J segment 9 bases; nucleotides outside the gene matches: 6. The CDR3 length is 14 residues.

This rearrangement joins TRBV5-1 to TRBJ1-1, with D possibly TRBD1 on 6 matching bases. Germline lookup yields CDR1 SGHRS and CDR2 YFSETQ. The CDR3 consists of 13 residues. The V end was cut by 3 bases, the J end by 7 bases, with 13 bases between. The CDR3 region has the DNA TGCGCCAGCAGCTCGACAGGCCGCCTTGAAGCTTTCTTT. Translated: CASSSTGRLEAFF.

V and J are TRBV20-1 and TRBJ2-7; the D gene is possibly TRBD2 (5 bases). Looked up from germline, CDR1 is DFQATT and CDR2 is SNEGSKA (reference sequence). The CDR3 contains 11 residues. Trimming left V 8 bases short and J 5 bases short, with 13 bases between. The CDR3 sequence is CSPLAGNEQYF. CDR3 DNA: TGCAGTCCCCTTGCGGGTAACGAGCAGTACTTC.

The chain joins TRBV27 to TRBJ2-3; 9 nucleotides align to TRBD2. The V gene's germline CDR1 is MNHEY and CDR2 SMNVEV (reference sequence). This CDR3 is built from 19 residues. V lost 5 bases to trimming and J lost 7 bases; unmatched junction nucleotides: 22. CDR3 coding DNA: TGTGCCAGCAGTCTAACCCACCGGTGGTATAGCGGGAGCGTCAATACGCAGTATTTT. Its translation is CASSLTHRWYSGSVNTQYF.

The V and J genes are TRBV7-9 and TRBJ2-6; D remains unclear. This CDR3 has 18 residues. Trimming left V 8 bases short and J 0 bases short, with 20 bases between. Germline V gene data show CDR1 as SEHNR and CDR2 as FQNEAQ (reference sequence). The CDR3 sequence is CASRPGGYPSSGANVLTF. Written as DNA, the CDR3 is TGTGCCAGCCGACCTGGCGGCTACCCGAGCTCTGGGGCCAACGTCCTGACTTTC.

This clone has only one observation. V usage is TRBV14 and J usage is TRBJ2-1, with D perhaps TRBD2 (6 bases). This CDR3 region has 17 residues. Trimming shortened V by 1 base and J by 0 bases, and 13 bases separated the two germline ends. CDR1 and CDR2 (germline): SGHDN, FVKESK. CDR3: CASSQGRLARSYNEQFF. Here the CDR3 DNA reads TGTGCCAGCAGCCAAGGCCGGCTAGCGCGCTCCTACAATGAGCAGTTCTTC.

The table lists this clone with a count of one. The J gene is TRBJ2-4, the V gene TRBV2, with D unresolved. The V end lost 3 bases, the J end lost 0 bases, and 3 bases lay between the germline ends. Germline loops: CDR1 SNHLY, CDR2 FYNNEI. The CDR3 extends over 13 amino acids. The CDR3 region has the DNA TGTGCCAGCAGTGATCTAGCCAAAAACATTCAGTACTTC. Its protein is CASSDLAKNIQYF. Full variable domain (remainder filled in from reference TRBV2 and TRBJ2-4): EPEVTQTPSHQVTQMGQEVILRCVPISNHLYFYWYRQILGQKVEFLVSFYNNEISEKSEIFDDQFSVERPDGSNFTLKIRSTKLEDSAMYFCASSDLAKNIQYFGAGTRLSVL.

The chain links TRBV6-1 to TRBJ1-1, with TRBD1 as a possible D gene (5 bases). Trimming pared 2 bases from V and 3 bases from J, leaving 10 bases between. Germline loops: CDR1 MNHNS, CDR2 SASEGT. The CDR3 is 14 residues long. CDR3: CASSEFGGDTEAFF. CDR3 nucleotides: TGTGCCAGCAGTGAATTTGGGGGGGACACTGAAGCTTTCTTT.

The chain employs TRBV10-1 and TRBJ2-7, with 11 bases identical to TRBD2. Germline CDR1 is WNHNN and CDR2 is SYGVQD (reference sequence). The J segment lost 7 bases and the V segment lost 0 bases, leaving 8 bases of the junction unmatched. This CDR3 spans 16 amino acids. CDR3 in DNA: TGCGCCAGCAGTGAGTCAATAGCGGGGGGGCCGGGGGAGCAGTACTTC. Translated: CASSESIAGGPGEQYF.

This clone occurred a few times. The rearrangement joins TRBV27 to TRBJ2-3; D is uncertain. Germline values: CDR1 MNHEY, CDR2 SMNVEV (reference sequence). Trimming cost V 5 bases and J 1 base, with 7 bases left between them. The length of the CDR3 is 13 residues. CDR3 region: CASSPRGTDTQYF. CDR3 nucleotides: TGTGCCAGCAGTCCACGGGGCACAGATACGCAGTATTTT.

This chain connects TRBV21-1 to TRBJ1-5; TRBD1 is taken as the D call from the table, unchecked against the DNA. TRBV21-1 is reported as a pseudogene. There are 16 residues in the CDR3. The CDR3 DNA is TGTGCCAGCAGAATCATAGGGGTCGTGGGCAATCAGCCCCAGCATTTT. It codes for CASRIIGVVGNQPQHF.

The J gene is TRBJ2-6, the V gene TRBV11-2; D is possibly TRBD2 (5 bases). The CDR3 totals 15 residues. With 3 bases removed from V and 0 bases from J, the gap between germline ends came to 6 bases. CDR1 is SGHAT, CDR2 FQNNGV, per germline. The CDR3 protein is CASSFGVSGANVLTF. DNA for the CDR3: TGTGCCAGCAGCTTCGGGGTCTCTGGGGCCAACGTCCTGACTTTC.

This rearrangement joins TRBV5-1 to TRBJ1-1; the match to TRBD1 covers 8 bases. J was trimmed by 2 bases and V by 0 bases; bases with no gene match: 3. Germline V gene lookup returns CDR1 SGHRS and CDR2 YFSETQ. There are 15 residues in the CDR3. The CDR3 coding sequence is TGCGCCAGCAGCTTGGGCAGGGGGCCTAACACTGAAGCTTTCTTT. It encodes CASSLGRGPNTEAFF. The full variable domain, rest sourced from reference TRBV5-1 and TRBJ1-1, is KAGVTQTPRYLIKTRGQQVTLSCSPISGHRSVSWYQQTPGQGLQFLFEYFSETQRNKGNFPGRFSGRQFSNSRSEMNVSTLELGDSALYLCASSLGRGPNTEAFFGQGTRLTVV.

CDR3 sequence reads: CASSPGQHLEAFF. DNA for the CDR3: TGTGCCAGCAGCCCGGGACAGCATCTTGAAGCTTTCTTT. The gene calls are TRBV7-9 and TRBJ1-1; 7 nucleotides align to TRBD1. Germline CDR1 and CDR2: SEHNR and FQNEAQ (reference sequence). The CDR3 totals 13 residues. J was trimmed by 7 bases and V by 5 bases; bases with no gene match: 7.

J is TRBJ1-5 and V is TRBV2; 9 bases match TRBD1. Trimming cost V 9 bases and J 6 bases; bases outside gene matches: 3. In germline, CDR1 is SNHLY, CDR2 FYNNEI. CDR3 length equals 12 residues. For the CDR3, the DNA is TGTGCCAGTACAGGGGGCCGTCAGCCCCAGCATTTT. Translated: CASTGGRQPQHF.

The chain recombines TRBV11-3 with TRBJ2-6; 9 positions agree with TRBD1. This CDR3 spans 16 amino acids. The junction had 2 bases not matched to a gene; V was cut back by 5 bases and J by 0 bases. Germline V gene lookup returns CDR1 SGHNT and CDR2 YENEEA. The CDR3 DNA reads TGTGCCAGCAGCCCGGGACAGGGCTCTGGGGCCAACGTCCTGACTTTC. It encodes CASSPGQGSGANVLTF.

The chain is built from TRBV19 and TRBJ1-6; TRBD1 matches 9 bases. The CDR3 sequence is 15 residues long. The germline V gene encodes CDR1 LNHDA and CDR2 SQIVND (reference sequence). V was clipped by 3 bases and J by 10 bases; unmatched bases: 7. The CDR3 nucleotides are TGTGCCAGTAGTATCCAGGGACAGGGATACTCACCCCTCCACTTT. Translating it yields CASSIQGQGYSPLHF.

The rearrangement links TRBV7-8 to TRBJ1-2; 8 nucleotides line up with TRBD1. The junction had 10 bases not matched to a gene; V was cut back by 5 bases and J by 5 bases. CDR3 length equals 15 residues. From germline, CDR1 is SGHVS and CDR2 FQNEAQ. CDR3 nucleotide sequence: TGTGCCAGCAGCCCCTTCAGGGGGCCGGGATATGGCTACACCTTC. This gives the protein CASSPFRGPGYGYTF.

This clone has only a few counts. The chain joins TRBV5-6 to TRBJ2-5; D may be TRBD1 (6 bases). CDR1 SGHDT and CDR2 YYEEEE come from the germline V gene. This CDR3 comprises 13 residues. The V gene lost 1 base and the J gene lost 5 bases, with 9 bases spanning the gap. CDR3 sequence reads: CASSLRGWETQYF. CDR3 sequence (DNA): TGTGCCAGCAGCTTGAGGGGGTGGGAGACCCAGTACTTC.

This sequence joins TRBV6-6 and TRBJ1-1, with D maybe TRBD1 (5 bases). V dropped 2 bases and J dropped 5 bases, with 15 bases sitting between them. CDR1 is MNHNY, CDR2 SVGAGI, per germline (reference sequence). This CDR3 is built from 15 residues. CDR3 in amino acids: CASSYPIGEGTEAFF. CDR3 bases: TGTGCCAGCAGTTACCCAATAGGGGAAGGTACTGAAGCTTTCTTT.

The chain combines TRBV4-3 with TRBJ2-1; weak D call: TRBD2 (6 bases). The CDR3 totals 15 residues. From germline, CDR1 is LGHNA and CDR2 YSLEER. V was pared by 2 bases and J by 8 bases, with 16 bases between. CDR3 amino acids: CASSQYRTSTDEQFF. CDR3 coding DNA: TGCGCCAGCAGCCAATACAGAACTAGCACCGATGAGCAGTTCTTC.

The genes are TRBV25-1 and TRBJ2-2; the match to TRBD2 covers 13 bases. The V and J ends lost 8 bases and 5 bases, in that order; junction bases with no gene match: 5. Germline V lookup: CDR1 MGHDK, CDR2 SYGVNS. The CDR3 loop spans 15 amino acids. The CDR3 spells CASGRTSGRTGELFF. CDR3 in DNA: TGTGCCAGCGGGAGGACTAGCGGGAGAACCGGGGAGCTGTTTTTT. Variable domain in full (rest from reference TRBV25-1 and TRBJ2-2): EADIYQTPRYLVIGTGKKITLECSQTMGHDKMYWYQQDPGMELHLIHYSYGVNSTEKGDLSSESTVSRIRTEHFPLTLESARPSHTSQYLCASGRTSGRTGELFFGEGSRLTVL.

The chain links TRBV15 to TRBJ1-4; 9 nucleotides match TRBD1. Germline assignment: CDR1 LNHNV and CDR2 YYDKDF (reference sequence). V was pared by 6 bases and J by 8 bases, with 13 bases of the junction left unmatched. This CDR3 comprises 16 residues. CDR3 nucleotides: TGTGCCACCAGGCCGGCGGGACAGGGCCTTCGGGAAAAACTGTTTTTT. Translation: CATRPAGQGLREKLFF.

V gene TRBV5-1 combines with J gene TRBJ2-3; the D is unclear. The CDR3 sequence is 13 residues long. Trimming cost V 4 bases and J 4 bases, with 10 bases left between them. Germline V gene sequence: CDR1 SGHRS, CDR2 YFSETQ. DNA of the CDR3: TGCGCCAGCAGCCCCCTGAGAGCAGATACGCAGTATTTT. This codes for CASSPLRADTQYF.

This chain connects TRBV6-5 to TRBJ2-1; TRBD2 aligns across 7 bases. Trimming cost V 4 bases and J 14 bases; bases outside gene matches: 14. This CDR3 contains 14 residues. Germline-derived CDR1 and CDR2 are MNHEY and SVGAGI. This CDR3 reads CASSFEASGSVEFF. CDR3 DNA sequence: TGTGCCAGCAGTTTTGAGGCTAGCGGTTCAGTGGAGTTCTTC.

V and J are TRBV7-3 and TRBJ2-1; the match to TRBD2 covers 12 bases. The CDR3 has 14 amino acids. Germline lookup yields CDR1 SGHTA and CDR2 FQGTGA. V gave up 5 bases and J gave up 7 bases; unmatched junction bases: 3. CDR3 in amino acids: CASSTGLAGNEQFF. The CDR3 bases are TGTGCCAGCAGCACCGGACTAGCGGGGAATGAGCAGTTCTTC.